This T cell receptor (beta chain) stems from a study of vaccination and CD4 T cells after COVID-19. Noted treatment: roughly 10-day PBMC culture with coronavirus spike peptide pools or control peptides (ViraFEST assay). CD4+ T cells of the unexposed donor were collected before the COVID-19 pandemic (2011-2018). CD4+ T cells from unexposed donors were probed, cells permitting, with SARS-CoV-2 S/N and four cold-coronavirus spikes. Trimming took 6 bases from V and 4 from J, leaving 13 bases between them. CDR1 DFQATT and CDR2 SNEGSKA come from the germline V gene (reference sequence). The CDR3 consists of 13 residues. Oncomine TCR Beta short-read sequencing was applied to DNA from cultured CD4+ T cells. A single record per CDR3 protein comes from TCRdb applying MiXCR to the PCR reads. The repertoire holds roughly 7,000 distinct CDR3 sequences, with more than 45% as singletons. This clonotype has just a few counts. Antigen specificity is unknown.

This sequence was found in a human donor in good health. This chain links TRBV20-1 with TRBJ1-3; a possible D gene is TRBD1 (6 bases). Sequencing input: CD4+ T cells from blood, cultured in vitro. The CDR3 here is CSARGTSGNTIYF. CDR3 DNA sequence: TGCAGTGCAAGGGGGACATCCGGAAACACCATATATTTT.